The source of this T cell receptor (beta chain) is a study of control samples from healthy donors and cancer patients. Produced via immunoSEQ multiplex PCR; TCRdb's table is partial and in-frame only. The sample comprises 75,000 or so clones, roughly nine tenths of which are singletons, and around 5.1% rests with the top ten. The CDR3 has 11 residues. Germline loops: CDR1 GTSNPN, CDR2 SVGIG (reference sequence). Trimming cost V 2 bases and J 10 bases, with 10 bases left between them. Material: PBMCs. The receptor was derived from a man aged 60 to 69 with colorectal cancer. This chain joins TRBV30 and TRBJ2-3; D not certain. The CDR3 sequence: CAWSTPGSQYF. The CDR3 DNA sequence: TGTGCCTGGAGTACCCCTGGGTCGCAGTATTTT.